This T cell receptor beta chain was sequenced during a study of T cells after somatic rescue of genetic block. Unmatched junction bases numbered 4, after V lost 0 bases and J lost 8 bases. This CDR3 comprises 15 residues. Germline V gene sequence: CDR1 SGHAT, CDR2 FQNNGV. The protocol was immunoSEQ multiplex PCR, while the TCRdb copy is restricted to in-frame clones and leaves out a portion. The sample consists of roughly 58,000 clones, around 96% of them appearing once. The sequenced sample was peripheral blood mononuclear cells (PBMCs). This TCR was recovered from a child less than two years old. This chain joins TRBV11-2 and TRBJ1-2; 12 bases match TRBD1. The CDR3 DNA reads TGTGCCAGCAGCTTAGATCGGGACAGGGGGCTCGGCTACACCTTC. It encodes CASSLDRDRGLGYTF.